A selection of T cell receptor beta chains follows, all from one sample in a study of memory CD4+ T cells and cytomegalovirus serostatus. Profiling relied on immunoSEQ multiplex PCR, and the TCRdb table lists in-frame clones only, not all of them. The sample carries tens of thousands of clones, around 80% recorded once. Sequenced: memory CD4+ T cells from blood. Receptors originate from an adult in good health and CMV-seronegative. Both conserved end residues are part of each CDR3. Each record gives: J gene, CDR3 length, clone size, D gene, V gene, CDR3 DNA, CDR3 protein. A D gene is named only where the DNA matches it firmly. Clone size is stated in some rows and not others, as once, few, many or a class when expanded.

TRBJ1-3	12	once	-	TRBV7-8	TGTGCCAGCAGACCTCCGGGAAACACCATATATTTT	CASRPPGNTIYF
TRBJ2-7	15	-	-	TRBV11-1	TGTGCCAGCAGCTGGGGGCGAACTAGCACCGTGGAGCAGTACTTC	CASSWGRTSTVEQYF
TRBJ1-2	12	-	-	TRBV14	TGTGCCAGCAGCCAAGATTGGGGCGGCTACACCTTC	CASSQDWGGYTF
TRBJ2-7	11	-	-	TRBV20-1	TGCAGTGCTAGAAAGACACCCGAGCAGTACTTC	CSARKTPEQYF
TRBJ1-4	15	-	-	TRBV10-3	TGTGCCATCAGTGAGTCTGGGGGACCTAATGAAAAACTGTTTTTT	CAISESGGPNEKLFF
TRBJ1-1	11	few	-	TRBV2	TGTGCCAGCAGGGATGACAGGGAAGCTTTCTTT	CASRDDREAFF
TRBJ1-2	14	-	TRBD1	TRBV27	TGTGCCAGCAGTTCGACAGCAGGGGGCGGCGGCTACACCTTC	CASSSTAGGGGYTF
TRBJ1-4	15	once	-	TRBV9	TGTGCCAGCAGCCCAGGGGATAGGGAAGGCGAAAGACTGTTTTTT	CASSPGDREGERLFF
TRBJ2-3	15	-	TRBD1	TRBV6-5	TGTGCCAGCAGCCCGGGACAGGGCTTGGCAGATACGCAGTATTTT	CASSPGQGLADTQYF
TRBJ2-5	13	-	TRBD2	TRBV30	TGTGCCTGGAGTGGGACTAGCGTAGAGACCCAGTACTTC	CAWSGTSVETQYF
TRBJ2-5	14	-	-	TRBV7-2	TGTGCCAGCAGCCTAGGGGACGGTAGTAAGACCCAGTACTTC	CASSLGDGSKTQYF
TRBJ1-4	15	-	TRBD1	TRBV5-8	TGTGCCAGCGGACGAGAGACAGGGAAGGATGAAAAACTGTTTTTT	CASGRETGKDEKLFF
TRBJ2-3	14	-	-	TRBV7-3	TGTGCCAGCAGCTCGGGACTTGGATCAGATACGCAGTATTTT	CASSSGLGSDTQYF
TRBJ1-2	12	-	-	TRBV30	TGTGCCTTCAGGTGGGTGGGGGATGGCTACACCTTC	CAFRWVGDGYTF
TRBJ1-2	12	-	-	TRBV29-1	TGCAGCGCCGGAGGACGGAACTATGGCTACACCTTC	CSAGGRNYGYTF
TRBJ2-2	11	-	-	TRBV2	TGTGCCAGCAGTTGGGGCGGGGAGCTGTTTTTT	CASSWGGELFF
TRBJ1-5	15	-	-	TRBV29-1	TGCAGCGTCTCTCACAGGGACGGGAGCAATCAGCCCCAGCATTTT	CSVSHRDGSNQPQHF
TRBJ2-4	15	-	-	TRBV6-6	TGTGCCAGCAGTTACTCTCCAGGAGCCAAAAACATTCAGTACTTC	CASSYSPGAKNIQYF
TRBJ2-5	14	-	TRBD2	TRBV11-3	TGTGCCAGCAGCCGGGGGGGCGTGGGGGAGACCCAGTACTTC	CASSRGGVGETQYF
TRBJ2-3	15	once	-	TRBV7-2	TGTGCCAGCAGCTTATACCAGGGCCGCACAGATACGCAGTATTTT	CASSLYQGRTDTQYF
TRBJ1-2	14	-	-	TRBV7-2	TGTGCCAGCAGCACCCAAAACAGCGTCTATGGCTACACCTTC	CASSTQNSVYGYTF
TRBJ2-1	14	-	TRBD2	TRBV6-1	TGTGCCACCGTACTAGCGGGGGGGCGGAATGAGCAGTTCTTC	CATVLAGGRNEQFF
TRBJ2-3	15	-	-	TRBV5-1	TGCGCCAGCAGCTTGAGGGGCGTTAGCACAGATACGCAGTATTTT	CASSLRGVSTDTQYF
TRBJ1-2	13	-	-	TRBV19	TGTGCCAGTAGTATGAGCCGGGACACCCGCTACACCTTC	CASSMSRDTRYTF
TRBJ2-7	14	-	-	TRBV27	TGTGCCAGCAGTTTATCTGAACTGTCCTACGAGCAGTACTTC	CASSLSELSYEQYF
TRBJ2-7	15	-	-	TRBV11-2	TGTGCCAGCAGCAACCTCTTCAAGGGTTCCCACGAGCAGTACTTC	CASSNLFKGSHEQYF
TRBJ1-3	13	-	-	TRBV11-2	TGTGCCAGCAGCTTCGCCTCTGGAAACACCATATATTTT	CASSFASGNTIYF
TRBJ1-3	15	-	-	TRBV27	TGTGCCAGCAGTTTCGAATTTGGTTATGGAAACACCATATATTTT	CASSFEFGYGNTIYF
TRBJ2-5	15	-	-	TRBV7-3	TGTGCCAGCAGCCTGTTTGGCGGGGTACAAGAGACCCAGTACTTC	CASSLFGGVQETQYF
TRBJ2-1	11	-	-	TRBV19	TGTGCCAGTATGTTGGGAGAATGGCAGTTCTTC	CASMLGEWQFF
TRBJ2-3	14	-	-	TRBV5-4	TGTGCCAGCAGCTTGGCTACTAGCACAGATACGCAGTATTTT	CASSLATSTDTQYF
TRBJ2-7	16	-	-	TRBV10-1	TGCGCCAGCAGTGAGCTCGGACCTAAACTGAATTACGAGCAGTACTTC	CASSELGPKLNYEQYF
TRBJ2-7	11	-	-	TRBV6-5	TGTGCCAGCAGTTACTCGTGCGAGCAGTACTTC	CASSYSCEQYF
TRBJ1-2	13	-	-	TRBV2	TGTGCCAGCGGGGCAGCTTATAACTATGGCTACACCTTC	CASGAAYNYGYTF
TRBJ2-7	12	-	-	TRBV10-3	TGTGCCATCAGTGAGGCCGCCTACGAGCAGTACTTC	CAISEAAYEQYF
TRBJ2-7	12	few	-	TRBV14	TGTGCCAGCAACCAAGTTCAGGGGCCGCAGTACTTC	CASNQVQGPQYF
TRBJ2-4	13	-	-	TRBV19	TGTGCCAGTAGTATAAACCGGGGAGACATTCAGTACTTC	CASSINRGDIQYF
TRBJ1-3	14	-	-	TRBV7-7	TGTGCCAGCAGCCCCGACAGGTTTGGAAACACCATATATTTT	CASSPDRFGNTIYF
TRBJ2-1	15	once	TRBD2	TRBV5-1	TGCGCCAGCAGCTTAAGCGGGGCCTACTACAATGAGCAGTTCTTC	CASSLSGAYYNEQFF
TRBJ1-3	16	-	TRBD1	TRBV4-1	TGCGCCAGCAGCCAAGACCAGACAGGGTACGGAAACACCATATATTTT	CASSQDQTGYGNTIYF
TRBJ2-3	16	-	-	TRBV9	TGTGCCAGCAGCGTAGGGGCTTCTGGGCCCGAAGATACGCAGTATTTT	CASSVGASGPEDTQYF